The 30 T cell receptor beta chains reported below all come from one sample, sequenced in a study of blood T cell repertoires in COVID-19. The repertoire was sequenced with immunoSEQ multiplex PCR; TCRdb's copy has only in-frame clones and lacks some. The data contain 250,000 to 300,000 clones, more than 75% of them singletons. The sequenced sample was PBMCs or T cells enriched from blood (not recorded which). These receptors all come from a young man who had recovered from COVID-19.

CDR3 sequence: CAISARTESSYEQYF. In DNA, the CDR3 is TGTGCCATCAGTGCTAGGACTGAGAGCTCCTACGAGCAGTACTTC. The genes are TRBV10-3 and TRBJ2-7, with D perhaps matching TRBD2 (5 bases). V lost 4 bases, J lost 0 bases, and 13 bases lay in between. CDR1 and CDR2 from the germline V gene are ENHRY and SYGVKD. The CDR3 runs 15 residues.

V is TRBV7-7 and J is TRBJ2-2; TRBD2 agrees at 10 bases. The CDR3 loop spans 15 amino acids. CDR1 is SSHAT, CDR2 FNYEAQ, per germline (reference sequence). The DNA for the CDR3 is TGTGCTAGTTCAAGCGGGAGGGCCTGGACCGGGGAGCTGTTTTTT. Encoded protein: CASSSGRAWTGELFF.

The V and J genes are TRBV19 and TRBJ2-1; 11 bases are shared with TRBD1. Trimming cost V 4 bases and J 3 bases; bases outside gene matches: 2. The CDR3 has 15 residues. CDR1 is LNHDA, CDR2 SQIVND, per germline (reference sequence). CDR3 nucleotide sequence: TGTGCCAGTAGTACGGGACAGGGGGGCTACAATGAGCAGTTCTTC. This translates into CASSTGQGGYNEQFF.

This clone occurred once. This chain uses TRBV11-1 with TRBJ2-3, with a weak D call TRBD1 (5 bases). CDR1 is SGHAT, CDR2 FQDESV, per germline (reference sequence). This CDR3 comprises 16 residues. V was shortened by 2 bases and J by 2 bases, with 14 bases between the two germline ends. This CDR3 reads CASSLRGLPFTDTQYF. The DNA for the CDR3 is TGTGCCAGCAGCTTAAGGGGCCTTCCTTTCACAGATACGCAGTATTTT.

The rearrangement links TRBV15 to TRBJ1-1, with D possibly matching TRBD1 (6 bases). Between the trimmed V and J ends, which lost 0 bases and 5 bases, there was a span of 10 bases. Germline CDR1 and CDR2: LNHNV and YYDKDF (reference sequence). The CDR3 is 14 amino acids. CDR3 residues: CATSRDRGSTEAFF. The CDR3 DNA follows: TGTGCCACCAGCAGAGACAGGGGTTCAACTGAAGCTTTCTTT.

This chain joins TRBV3-1 (or the pseudogene TRBV3-2) and TRBJ2-1; 9 bases line up with TRBD1. With V trimmed by 4 bases and J by 4 bases, 5 bases remained unmatched. The CDR3 has 15 residues. In germline, CDR1 is LGHDT, CDR2 YNNKEL (reference sequence). CDR3 residues: CASSPDRGGYNEQFF. For the CDR3, the DNA is TGTGCCAGCAGCCCGGACAGGGGAGGATACAATGAGCAGTTCTTC.

V gene TRBV5-1 combines with J gene TRBJ2-1; a weak D match, TRBD2 (6 bases). Per germline, CDR1 SGHRS and CDR2 YFSETQ. With 4 bases removed from V and 0 bases from J, the gap between germline ends came to 14 bases. This CDR3 contains 16 residues. CDR3 sequence reads: CASSEGTFSSYNEQFF. The CDR3 DNA reads TGCGCCAGCAGCGAGGGGACTTTCAGCTCCTACAATGAGCAGTTCTTC.

CDR3 coding DNA: TGTGCCAGCACTCTGGACAGGGTGGCCGGGGAGCTGTTTTTT. Translation gives CASTLDRVAGELFF. The chain combines TRBV6-5 with TRBJ2-2; 8 bases agree with TRBD1. The CDR3 extends over 14 amino acids. Germline V gene data show CDR1 as MNHEY and CDR2 as SVGAGI. Unmatched junction bases numbered 7, after V lost 7 bases and J lost 6 bases.

Here the CDR3 reads CASSYPDRAGYTF. The CDR3 DNA is TGTGCCAGCAGTTACCCAGACAGGGCTGGCTACACCTTC. V usage is TRBV6-5 and J usage is TRBJ1-2, with 7 bases lining up with TRBD1. The CDR3 sequence is 13 residues long. Germline V gives CDR1 MNHEY, CDR2 SVGAGI. The V and J ends lost 2 bases and 7 bases, in that order; junction bases with no gene match: 4.

The V call is TRBV19, the J call TRBJ2-7, with D perhaps TRBD1 (6 bases). With 6 bases removed from V and 7 bases from J, the gap between germline ends came to 16 bases. Per the germline V gene, CDR1 is LNHDA and CDR2 is SQIVND (reference sequence). The CDR3 extends over 13 amino acids. The CDR3 DNA is TGTGCCAGTAGCCCTACAGGGTTGGGGGAGCAGTACTTC. Amino acid sequence: CASSPTGLGEQYF.

The chain recombines TRBV28 with TRBJ2-1; TRBD1 aligns across 11 bases. V dropped 6 bases and J dropped 6; count of bases not matched to a gene: 4. The CDR3 contains 14 residues. Per germline, CDR1 MDHEN and CDR2 SYDVKM. The CDR3 DNA reads as TGTGCCAGCAGCCTAGGACAGGGGGCCAATGAGCAGTTCTTC. The encoded protein is CASSLGQGANEQFF.

In this sample, this clone turned up a few times. V and J are TRBV7-9 and TRBJ2-5, with 9 bases that match TRBD2. This CDR3 contains 17 residues. Per the germline V gene, CDR1 is SEHNR and CDR2 is FQNEAQ (reference sequence). Unmatched junction bases numbered 11, after V lost 1 base and J lost 5 bases. The DNA for the CDR3 is TGTGCCAGCAGCTTAGGAACCGGGACTAGCCCGTGGGAGACCCAGTACTTC. Encoded protein: CASSLGTGTSPWETQYF.

CDR3: CASRLGTGPEQYF. The CDR3 nucleotides are TGTGCCAGCAGACTCGGGACAGGGCCCGAGCAGTACTTC. This rearrangement joins TRBV6-5 to TRBJ2-7; the match to TRBD1 covers 9 bases. CDR3 length: 13 residues. V dropped 6 bases and J dropped 6; count of bases not matched to a gene: 6. Per germline, CDR1 MNHEY and CDR2 SVGAGI.

This clone was observed a single time. The V and J genes are TRBV2 and TRBJ1-4, with a tentative D call TRBD1 (5 bases). The CDR3 runs 13 residues. The V end was cut by 7 bases, the J end by 5 bases, with 11 bases between. CDR1 is SNHLY and CDR2 is FYNNEI in the germline V gene. CDR3 nucleotides: TGTGCCAGCACGGGCAGGGTGAATGAAAAACTGTTTTTT. It translates to CASTGRVNEKLFF.

This clone is a singleton in its sample. The chain carries TRBV4-1 and TRBJ2-5; TRBD2 agrees at 8 bases. CDR1 is MGHRA and CDR2 is YSYEKL in the germline V gene. The V and J ends lost 1 base and 4 bases, in that order; junction bases with no gene match: 5. The CDR3 covers 15 residues. CDR3 nucleotide sequence: TGCGCCAGCAGCCAAGGGCCGGCGGGGGGAGAGACCCAGTACTTC. Its protein is CASSQGPAGGETQYF.

The rearrangement links TRBV29-1 to TRBJ1-2, with D hard to call. The germline CDR1 and CDR2 sequences are SQVTM and ANQGSEA. V lost 5 bases to trimming and J lost 6 bases, with 16 bases between them. The CDR3 sequence is 13 residues long. The chain's CDR3 is CSVTGSQFDGYTF. For the CDR3, the DNA is TGCAGCGTTACCGGGAGTCAGTTCGATGGCTACACCTTC. Complete variable domain (other parts from reference TRBV29-1 and TRBJ1-2): SAVISQKPSRDICQRGTSLTIQCQVDSQVTMMFWYRQQPGQSLTLIATANQGSEATYESGFVIDKFPISRPNLTFSTLTVSNMSPEDSSIYLCSVTGSQFDGYTFGSGTRLTVV.

V usage is TRBV3-1 (or the pseudogene TRBV3-2) and J usage is TRBJ2-3; 9 bases fit TRBD2. The CDR3 covers 18 residues. J gave up 2 bases and V 0 bases, and 9 bases lay outside the gene matches. From germline, CDR1 is LGHDT and CDR2 YNNKEL (reference sequence). The CDR3 region is CASSQDLLAGKDTDTQYF. The CDR3 DNA reads TGTGCCAGCAGCCAAGATCTCCTAGCGGGGAAAGACACAGATACGCAGTATTTT.

The chain carries TRBV27 and TRBJ1-2; 7 nucleotides agree with TRBD1. V lost 4 bases to trimming and J lost 8 bases; unmatched junction nucleotides: 4. This CDR3 contains 12 residues. Germline V gives CDR1 MNHEY, CDR2 SMNVEV (reference sequence). CDR3 region: CASSSDRAGYTF. CDR3 DNA sequence: TGTGCCAGCAGTTCTGACAGGGCGGGCTACACCTTC.

This rearrangement joins TRBV5-1 to TRBJ1-2, with TRBD1 matching over 7 bases. V shed 3 bases, J shed 2 bases, and the junction held 1 base outside the gene matches. Germline values: CDR1 SGHRS, CDR2 YFSETQ. CDR3 length: 13 amino acids. DNA of the CDR3: TGCGCCAGCAGCTCGACAGGGAACTATGGCTACACCTTC. Its protein is CASSSTGNYGYTF.

The DNA of the CDR3 is TGTGCCAGCAGCGTAGAGGTCGGGGTTGGAGAGACCCAGTACTTC. It specifies CASSVEVGVGETQYF. The rearrangement joins TRBV9 to TRBJ2-5; D is possibly TRBD2 (5 bases). The CDR3 spans 15 residues. V lost 0 bases to trimming and J lost 4 bases, with 13 bases between them. The germline V gene has CDR1 SGDLS and CDR2 YYNGEE.

This clone was recorded a few times. V and J are TRBV5-1 and TRBJ1-6; the match to TRBD1 covers 11 bases. The junction had 14 bases not matched to a gene; V was cut back by 4 bases and J by 2 bases. The CDR3 length is 20 residues. Germline assignment: CDR1 SGHRS and CDR2 YFSETQ. In nucleotides, the CDR3 is TGCGCCAGCAGCCCGGGAGAGGGACAGGGGGATCTAGCCTATAATTCACCCCTCCACTTT. The encoded protein is CASSPGEGQGDLAYNSPLHF.

V and J are TRBV6-4 and TRBJ1-2; no clear D. This CDR3 region has 15 residues. The V end lost 2 bases, the J end lost 4 bases, and 14 bases lay between the germline ends. Germline-derived CDR1 and CDR2 are MRHNA and SNTAGT. The CDR3 sequence is CASSDPHEGAYGYTF. The CDR3 DNA is TGTGCCAGCAGTGACCCCCATGAGGGAGCCTATGGCTACACCTTC.

This clone is a singleton in its sample. This sequence joins TRBV5-1 and TRBJ2-1, with 7 nucleotides matching TRBD2. Germline trimming cut 2 bases from V and 2 bases from J; bases unmatched to any gene: 4. The CDR3 has 15 amino acids. Germline assignment: CDR1 SGHRS and CDR2 YFSETQ. The CDR3 protein is CASSFEGGAYNEQFF. The CDR3 DNA follows: TGCGCCAGCAGCTTTGAGGGAGGGGCCTACAATGAGCAGTTCTTC.

The DNA of the CDR3 is TGTGCCAGTAGCCAGGGCTTAATAAGCAATCAGCCCCAGCATTTT. Its protein is CASSQGLISNQPQHF. The chain combines TRBV19 with TRBJ1-5; D may be TRBD1 (5 bases). The V end was cut by 6 bases, the J end by 1 base, with 13 bases between. Germline V gene data show CDR1 as LNHDA and CDR2 as SQIVND (reference sequence). The CDR3 consists of 15 residues.

The V call is TRBV3-1 (or the pseudogene TRBV3-2), the J call TRBJ2-1; D remains ambiguous. Germline values: CDR1 LGHDT, CDR2 YNNKEL (reference sequence). V gave up 0 bases and J gave up 7 bases, with 4 bases separating them. This CDR3 has 12 residues. In DNA, the CDR3 is TGTGCCAGCAGCCAAGACGTTAATGAGCAGTTCTTC. It specifies CASSQDVNEQFF.

The V call is TRBV14, the J call TRBJ2-3, with D unclear. The CDR3 covers 20 residues. The germline V and J ends were trimmed by 2 bases and 0 bases, with 24 bases remaining between them. Germline CDR1 reads SGHDN; CDR2 reads FVKESK. Written as DNA, the CDR3 is TGTGCCAGCAGCCAAACGGGTACATATCCTTGGCGGTCTAGCACAGATACGCAGTATTTT. It codes for CASSQTGTYPWRSSTDTQYF.

The chain is built from TRBV7-8 and TRBJ2-5, with D perhaps matching TRBD1 (5 bases). This CDR3 spans 14 amino acids. V lost 5 bases and J 5 bases, leaving 15 bases between the germline ends. CDR1 is SGHVS and CDR2 is FQNEAQ in the germline V gene. The DNA for the CDR3 is TGTGCCAGCAGCCCCAGGGCCGAGGAGGAGACCCAGTACTTC. Translating it yields CASSPRAEEETQYF.

This clone showed up just once. The chain employs TRBV7-9 and TRBJ1-1; TRBD1 matches at 7 bases. Germline loops: CDR1 SEHNR, CDR2 FQNEAQ (reference sequence). V lost 5 bases to trimming and J lost 3 bases; unmatched junction nucleotides: 15. The CDR3 is made up of 17 amino acids. CDR3 DNA: TGTGCCAGCAGCCCCCGCTCGGGACAGACTTGGTACACTGAAGCTTTCTTT. Protein: CASSPRSGQTWYTEAFF. Supplemented by reference TRBV7-9 and TRBJ1-1, the full variable domain reads DTGVSQNPRHKITKRGQNVTFRCDPISEHNRLYWYRQTLGQGPEFLTYFQNEAQLEKSRLLSDRFSAERPKGSFSTLEIQRTEQGDSAMYLCASSPRSGQTWYTEAFFGQGTRLTVV.

The chain combines TRBV2 with TRBJ1-1; 7 bases fit TRBD1. This CDR3 contains 14 residues. V shed 4 bases and J 5 bases; nucleotides not matched to a gene: 7. CDR1 and CDR2 (germline): SNHLY, FYNNEI. CDR3 DNA sequence: TGTGCCAGCAGTGGCCAGGGACAGCCAACTGAAGCTTTCTTT. Translated, it gives CASSGQGQPTEAFF. The full variable domain, with the rest looked up from reference TRBV2 and TRBJ1-1, is EPEVTQTPSHQVTQMGQEVILRCVPISNHLYFYWYRQILGQKVEFLVSFYNNEISEKSEIFDDQFSVERPDGSNFTLKIRSTKLEDSAMYFCASSGQGQPTEAFFGQGTRLTVV.

The table lists this clone with a count of one. The rearrangement links TRBV6-5 to TRBJ2-3, with D hard to call. CDR1 is MNHEY and CDR2 is SVGAGI in the germline V gene. The CDR3 contains 15 residues. Trimming took off 2 bases at V and 0 bases at J, with 9 bases between the two ends. CDR3: CASSYAGISTDTQYF. Here the CDR3 DNA reads TGTGCCAGCAGTTACGCTGGCATCAGCACAGATACGCAGTATTTT.